These T cell receptor beta chains were read from a single sample in a study of blood T cell repertoires in COVID-19. Clones were sequenced by immunoSEQ multiplex PCR, and TCRdb holds only the in-frame ones, with some missing. The repertoire includes about 27,000 clones, under 85% of them detected once, and approximately 40% sits in the top ten. What was sequenced was peripheral blood. The receptors originated from a woman aged 80 or over with acute or convalescent COVID-19. Each CDR3 is given without its conserved first and last residue. Each record gives: V gene, CDR3 protein.

V gene: TRBV6-6
CDR3 protein: ASSYSTGLSSYEQY

V gene: TRBV2
CDR3 protein: ASSVRRLTSTDTQY

V gene: TRBV14
CDR3 protein: ASSQLGLLTEAF

V gene: TRBV29-1
CDR3 protein: SGGTAHSYNEQF

V gene: TRBV7-2
CDR3 protein: ASSLEPRNEQF

V gene: TRBV5-4
CDR3 protein: ASSLTGYGYT

V gene: TRBV19
CDR3 protein: ASSINRGQTQY

V gene: TRBV18
CDR3 protein: ASSPFSGQLSSYEQY

V gene: TRBV3-1/TRBV3-2
CDR3 protein: ASSQGGTGASSEAF

V gene: TRBV10-3
CDR3 protein: ATRGGANVLT

V gene: TRBV7-2
CDR3 protein: ASSLVQGLVGVNPYEQY

V gene: TRBV6-2/TRBV6-3
CDR3 protein: ASSYGQGSTYEQY

V gene: TRBV28
CDR3 protein: ASSLVSGGQGNTIY

V gene: TRBV5-1
CDR3 protein: ASSLVPGGPDTQY

V gene: TRBV2
CDR3 protein: ASSSTGAGANVLT

V gene: TRBV6-5
CDR3 protein: ASSSDREGQPQH

V gene: TRBV5-1
CDR3 protein: ASSWRQPLAKNIQY

V gene: TRBV10-1
CDR3 protein: ASSESKGHRGKGYT

V gene: TRBV27
CDR3 protein: ASSRTLNRANEKLF

V gene: TRBV3-1/TRBV3-2
CDR3 protein: ASSPPRAGDTDTQY

V gene: TRBV6-2/TRBV6-3
CDR3 protein: ASSAPVFWDIVRANYGYT

V gene: TRBV30
CDR3 protein: AWSAGGRYGYT

V gene: TRBV6-2/TRBV6-3
CDR3 protein: ASSFGRTGDEQY

V gene: TRBV19
CDR3 protein: ASSPGGPGANVLT

V gene: TRBV12-3/TRBV12-4
CDR3 protein: ASSSGGTDTQY

V gene: TRBV7-2
CDR3 protein: ASSTTGRTEAF

V gene: TRBV11-3
CDR3 protein: ASSSGRAADTQY